The present T cell receptor (beta chain) was sequenced within a study of blood T cell repertoires in COVID-19. Whole-study context: Sites across the United States, Italy and Spain contributed samples from acute and convalescent COVID-19. T cells, B-cell-depleted T cells, or PBMCs supplied cDNA or gDNA.

The V gene lost 4 bases and the J gene lost 4 bases, with 14 bases spanning the gap. Germline CDR1 and CDR2: SGHRS and YFSETQ. This CDR3 is built from 14 residues. Seattle's cohort entered during active infection and was followed longitudinally. In the authors' workflow: Nucleated cell number was recorded as an estimate derived from reference gene primer amplification. Repertoires were generated with immunoSEQ multiplex PCR, while TCRdb's copy carries only in-frame clones and drops some. The D gene and trimming were derived from the DNA, and the V and J assignments and clone size from that table. The sample lists tens of thousands of clones; 90% were seen once.

The chain recombines TRBV5-1 with TRBJ1-1, with a possible D match to TRBD1 (5 bases). This TCR was sampled from a man aged 50-60 years with COVID-19, enrolled during active disease. Specimen: peripheral blood. In nucleotides, the CDR3 is TGCGCCAGCAGCCGCCAGGGATCGAGCACTGAAGCTTTCTTT. It specifies CASSRQGSSTEAFF.